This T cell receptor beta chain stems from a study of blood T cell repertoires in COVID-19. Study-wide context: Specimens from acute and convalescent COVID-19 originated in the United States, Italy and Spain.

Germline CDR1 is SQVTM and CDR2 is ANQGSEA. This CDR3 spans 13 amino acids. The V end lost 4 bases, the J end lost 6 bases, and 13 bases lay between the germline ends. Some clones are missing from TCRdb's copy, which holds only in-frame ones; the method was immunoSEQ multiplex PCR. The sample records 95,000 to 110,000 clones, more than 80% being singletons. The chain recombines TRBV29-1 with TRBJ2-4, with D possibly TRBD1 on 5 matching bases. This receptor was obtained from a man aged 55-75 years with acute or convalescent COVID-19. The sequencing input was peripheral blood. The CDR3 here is CSVVGAPGNIQYF. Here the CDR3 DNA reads TGCAGCGTTGTTGGGGCGCCGGGAAACATTCAGTACTTC.